Each of the 5 T cell receptor beta chains below was sequenced from the same sample in a study of blood T cell repertoires in COVID-19. Sequencing used immunoSEQ multiplex PCR; TCRdb keeps in-frame clones, though not all of them. The profile shows about 150,000 clones, roughly four fifths of them singletons. The sequencing sample was made of peripheral blood. All receptors come from a woman aged 55-70 years with COVID-19, enrolled during active disease.

The chain is built from TRBV9 and TRBJ1-1, with D tentatively TRBD1 (6 bases). The germline V gene encodes CDR1 SGDLS and CDR2 YYNGEE. Trimming removed 1 base from V and 3 bases from J, with 10 bases in between. CDR3 size: 14 residues. CDR3 coding DNA: TGTGCCAGCAGCGTAAGAGGGGGTGACACTGAAGCTTTCTTT. This codes for CASSVRGGDTEAFF.

CDR3 sequence (DNA): TGTGCCAGCAGTAACAGGGTGGGCGAGCAGTACGTC. Residues: CASSNRVGEQYV. The chain has TRBV27 and TRBJ2-7; D perhaps matches TRBD1 (6 bases). The germline CDR1 and CDR2 sequences are MNHEY and SMNVEV (reference sequence). Deletions cut 5 bases from V and 6 bases from J, with 11 bases between. This CDR3 comprises 12 residues.

The chain links TRBV7-3 to TRBJ1-2; 8 bases agree with TRBD1. From germline, CDR1 is SGHTA and CDR2 FQGTGA. With 4 bases clipped from V and 4 bases from J, the junction kept 2 bases outside the gene matches. The CDR3 spans 13 residues. CDR3 nucleotides: TGTGCCAGCAGCTATGGACAGGGCTATGGCTACACCTTC. It specifies CASSYGQGYGYTF.

V gene TRBV3-1 (or the pseudogene TRBV3-2) combines with J gene TRBJ1-5; 9 nucleotides align to TRBD1. The CDR3 consists of 14 residues. The germline V gene has CDR1 LGHDT and CDR2 YNNKEL (reference sequence). V trimming: 6 bases; J trimming: 7 bases; junction bases outside the gene matches: 7. CDR3 protein: CASRLGTGNQPQHF. The DNA of the CDR3 is TGTGCCAGCAGGCTAGGGACAGGGAACCAGCCCCAGCATTTT.

The genes are TRBV7-9 and TRBJ2-5; maybe TRBD1 (6 bases). The germline gives CDR1 SEHNR, CDR2 FQNEAQ (reference sequence). V lost 4 bases and J lost 1, with 13 bases in between. The CDR3 runs 15 residues. The CDR3 region is CASSYRARLQETQYF. The CDR3 nucleotides read TGTGCCAGCAGCTACAGGGCCCGACTCCAAGAGACCCAGTACTTC. Supplemented by reference TRBV7-9 and TRBJ2-5, the full variable domain reads DTGVSQNPRHKITKRGQNVTFRCDPISEHNRLYWYRQTLGQGPEFLTYFQNEAQLEKSRLLSDRFSAERPKGSFSTLEIQRTEQGDSAMYLCASSYRARLQETQYFGPGTRLLVL.